This T cell receptor beta chain was identified during a study of blood T cell repertoires in COVID-19. Study as a whole: Specimens from acute and convalescent COVID-19 originated in the United States, Italy and Spain.

Source study methods: Cell counts per sample came from amplifying reference gene primers. Profiling relied on immunoSEQ multiplex PCR, and the TCRdb table lists in-frame clones only, not all of them. V, J and clone size derive from that table, while D and trimming were established from the DNA sequence. The sample consists of about 220,000 clones, around 82% of them appearing once. Trimming cost V 7 bases and J 5 bases, with 8 bases left between them. There are 12 residues in the CDR3. Germline CDR1 reads SNHLY; CDR2 reads FYNNEI. This clone was detected only a few times. This TCR derives from an older woman with acute or convalescent COVID-19. The rearrangement links TRBV2 to TRBJ1-4; a possible D gene is TRBD1 (5 bases). The source material was peripheral blood. DNA for the CDR3: TGTGCCAGCAATACAGGAAATGAAAAACTGTTTTTT. Protein sequence: CASNTGNEKLFF.